This entry is about one T cell receptor beta chain. Antigen: not known. This sample is drawn from a study of T cell responses to AZD1222 COVID-19 vaccine. Findings and limits, study-wide: Rises in breadth and depth of Spike-specific TCRs came after two AZD1222 doses. Only five to seven AZD1222 recipients tested seropositive at baseline. White British people made up most donors, females outnumbered males, and clonal diversity was possibly underestimated.

CDR3 length: 15 residues. The V gene's germline CDR1 is MDHEN and CDR2 SYDVKM. V trimming: 6 bases; J trimming: 2 bases; junction bases outside the gene matches: 9. The table came from immunoSEQ multiplex PCR; TCRdb's copy has only in-frame clones and leaves some out. The table shows over 100,000 clones, with 75% to 90% occurring only once. The TCR originated in an adult in good health. The genes are TRBV28 and TRBJ1-2; 7 positions agree with TRBD1. The sequencing here drew on peripheral blood, taken on day 0 of AZD1222 vaccination. CDR3 region: CASRNTGVGNYGYTF. The CDR3 nucleotides are TGTGCCAGCAGAAACACAGGGGTGGGAAACTATGGCTACACCTTC.